Listed below are T cell receptor beta chains from one sample, sequenced in a study of blood T cell repertoires in COVID-19. TCRdb's table, derived via immunoSEQ multiplex PCR, lists solely in-frame clones and lacks some. This table has some 250,000 clones, approximately 91% appearing once. What was sequenced was PBMCs or T cells enriched from blood (not recorded which). The receptors derive from a woman between 35 and 50 years old with acute COVID-19. The CDR3 runs from the conserved cysteine through the conserved F or W. D genes are given only for firm matches. Expanded clones are given a class, and other clones once, few, many or no size at all.

clone size: NA; J gene: TRBJ1-1; V gene: TRBV5-4; D gene: NA; CDR3 DNA: TGTGCCAGCAGTTCGAGGACTGAGAACACTGAAGCTTTCTTT; CDR3 protein: CASSSRTENTEAFF
clone size: NA; J gene: TRBJ1-2; V gene: TRBV19; D gene: NA; CDR3 DNA: TGTGCCAGTAGTAGACAGGCTAACTATGGCTACACCTTC; CDR3 protein: CASSRQANYGYTF
clone size: NA; J gene: TRBJ2-5; V gene: TRBV9; D gene: TRBD1; CDR3 DNA: TGTGCCAGCAGCCCGGACAGGGTCGAGACCCAGTACTTC; CDR3 protein: CASSPDRVETQYF
clone size: NA; J gene: TRBJ1-5; V gene: TRBV27; D gene: NA; CDR3 DNA: TGTGCCAGCAGGCAGACAGCATATAGCAATCAGCCCCAGCATTTT; CDR3 protein: CASRQTAYSNQPQHF
clone size: NA; J gene: TRBJ1-3; V gene: TRBV5-5; D gene: NA; CDR3 DNA: TGTGCCAGCAGCTTCACGGGGGAAACTGGAAACACCATATATTTT; CDR3 protein: CASSFTGETGNTIYF
clone size: NA; J gene: TRBJ1-1; V gene: TRBV28; D gene: TRBD1; CDR3 DNA: TGTGCCAGCAGTGACAGCCGGGACAGGGGAGGGACTGAAGCTTTCTTT; CDR3 protein: CASSDSRDRGGTEAFF
clone size: few; J gene: TRBJ2-7; V gene: TRBV7-2; D gene: NA; CDR3 DNA: TGTGCCAGCAGCTTCCCGGTTTCCGGGAGTCAGTCCTACGAGCAGTACTTC; CDR3 protein: CASSFPVSGSQSYEQYF
clone size: NA; J gene: TRBJ1-2; V gene: TRBV12-3/TRBV12-4; D gene: NA; CDR3 DNA: TGTGCCAGCAGTCCCAGGGTCAATGGCTACACCTTC; CDR3 protein: CASSPRVNGYTF
clone size: NA; J gene: TRBJ2-7; V gene: TRBV7-2; D gene: TRBD2; CDR3 DNA: TGTGCCAGCAGCTTGGTAGCGGGAGATAAGTACGAGCAGTACTTC; CDR3 protein: CASSLVAGDKYEQYF
clone size: NA; J gene: TRBJ1-6; V gene: TRBV6-5; D gene: TRBD1; CDR3 DNA: TGTGCCAGCAGTTTGGGGACAGCAAATTCACCCCTCCACTTT; CDR3 protein: CASSLGTANSPLHF
clone size: once; J gene: TRBJ2-3; V gene: TRBV6-2/TRBV6-3; D gene: TRBD2; CDR3 DNA: TGTGCCAGCAGTTACTCAAGCGGGGGGGCCAGGGCAGATACGCAGTATTTT; CDR3 protein: CASSYSSGGARADTQYF
clone size: NA; J gene: TRBJ1-1; V gene: TRBV7-9; D gene: NA; CDR3 DNA: TGTGCCAGCAGCTTATTCGGGAACACTGAAGCTTTCTTT; CDR3 protein: CASSLFGNTEAFF
clone size: NA; J gene: TRBJ2-1; V gene: TRBV6-5; D gene: NA; CDR3 DNA: TGTGCCAGCAGTCCTACCTGGGGCCCCAATGAGCAGTTCTTC; CDR3 protein: CASSPTWGPNEQFF
clone size: NA; J gene: TRBJ2-7; V gene: TRBV27; D gene: NA; CDR3 DNA: TGTGCCAGCAGTTTAAACAGGGACTATAACGAGCAGTACTTC; CDR3 protein: CASSLNRDYNEQYF
clone size: NA; J gene: TRBJ2-4; V gene: TRBV5-4; D gene: NA; CDR3 DNA: TGTGCCAGCAGCCCTACCTCTGGGGGGGCGATGCTAGCCAAAAACATTCAGTACTTC; CDR3 protein: CASSPTSGGAMLAKNIQYF
clone size: once; J gene: TRBJ2-2; V gene: TRBV5-1; D gene: TRBD1; CDR3 DNA: TGCGCCAGCAAGGGACAGGGAAAAGACACCGGGGAGCTGTTTTTT; CDR3 protein: CASKGQGKDTGELFF
clone size: NA; J gene: TRBJ2-7; V gene: TRBV7-3; D gene: TRBD2; CDR3 DNA: TGTGCCAGCAGCTTAGGGACTAGCGGGAGCTACGAGCAGTACTTC; CDR3 protein: CASSLGTSGSYEQYF
clone size: NA; J gene: TRBJ1-2; V gene: TRBV19; D gene: NA; CDR3 DNA: TGTGCCAGTAGAGGAGACAGCGGCTACACCTTC; CDR3 protein: CASRGDSGYTF
clone size: NA; J gene: TRBJ2-2; V gene: TRBV9; D gene: TRBD1; CDR3 DNA: TGTGCCAGCCACCGAGGGGGCCTAAACACCGGGGAGCTGTTTTTT; CDR3 protein: CASHRGGLNTGELFF
clone size: NA; J gene: TRBJ1-4; V gene: TRBV2; D gene: TRBD1; CDR3 DNA: TGTGCCAGCAGCCCACAGGGGAAAACTAATGAAAAACTGTTTTTT; CDR3 protein: CASSPQGKTNEKLFF
clone size: NA; J gene: TRBJ2-1; V gene: TRBV15; D gene: TRBD2; CDR3 DNA: TGTGCCACCAGCAGAGGTCGTAGCGGGGGGGACCTCAATGAGCAGTTCTTC; CDR3 protein: CATSRGRSGGDLNEQFF
clone size: few; J gene: TRBJ1-1; V gene: TRBV12-1; D gene: NA; CDR3 DNA: TGTGCCAGCAGCTCTCAGGAGAACACTGAAGCTTTCTTT; CDR3 protein: CASSSQENTEAFF
clone size: NA; J gene: TRBJ2-3; V gene: TRBV24-1; D gene: TRBD2; CDR3 DNA: TGTGCCACCAGACCGCGCGGCGGGGGGGCGGATACGCAGTATTTT; CDR3 protein: CATRPRGGGADTQYF
clone size: NA; J gene: TRBJ1-5; V gene: TRBV30; D gene: NA; CDR3 DNA: TGTGCCTGGAATTTGGGGGGGGATCAGCCCCAGCATTTT; CDR3 protein: CAWNLGGDQPQHF
clone size: NA; J gene: TRBJ1-1; V gene: TRBV7-2; D gene: NA; CDR3 DNA: TGTGCCAGCAGCTTAGTTTCGGTTACCAACACTGAAGCTTTCTTT; CDR3 protein: CASSLVSVTNTEAFF
clone size: NA; J gene: TRBJ2-7; V gene: TRBV7-9; D gene: TRBD1; CDR3 DNA: TGTGCCAGCAGCTCAGAAGGACAGGGGATTTACGAGCAGTACTTC; CDR3 protein: CASSSEGQGIYEQYF
clone size: NA; J gene: TRBJ2-3; V gene: TRBV3-1/TRBV3-2; D gene: NA; CDR3 DNA: TGTGCCAGCAGCCAATCCTTCCTGGAGGGTACGCAGTATTTT; CDR3 protein: CASSQSFLEGTQYF
clone size: NA; J gene: TRBJ1-3; V gene: TRBV6-4; D gene: TRBD1; CDR3 DNA: TGTGCCAGCAGTGCACAATACCGGGACAGGGCCTATGGAAACACCATATATTTT; CDR3 protein: CASSAQYRDRAYGNTIYF
clone size: NA; J gene: TRBJ1-4; V gene: TRBV5-1; D gene: NA; CDR3 DNA: TGCGCCAGCACCTTCAGGGGTGGAAATGAAAAACTGTTTTTT; CDR3 protein: CASTFRGGNEKLFF
clone size: NA; J gene: TRBJ1-1; V gene: TRBV19; D gene: NA; CDR3 DNA: TGTGCCAGTACGGTTGGCCAGGGTCGGACTGAAGCTTTCTTT; CDR3 protein: CASTVGQGRTEAFF
clone size: NA; J gene: TRBJ2-4; V gene: TRBV4-1; D gene: NA; CDR3 DNA: TGCGCCAGCAGAGCTCAGGGTACCAAAAACATTCAGTACTTC; CDR3 protein: CASRAQGTKNIQYF
clone size: NA; J gene: TRBJ2-7; V gene: TRBV6-5; D gene: NA; CDR3 DNA: TGTGCCAGCGGTCCGGAGTGGGAGCAGTACTTC; CDR3 protein: CASGPEWEQYF
clone size: once; J gene: TRBJ1-1; V gene: TRBV29-1; D gene: NA; CDR3 DNA: TGCAGCGTTGGACACCCAAACACTGAAGCTTTCTTT; CDR3 protein: CSVGHPNTEAFF
clone size: NA; J gene: TRBJ2-5; V gene: TRBV11-3; D gene: NA; CDR3 DNA: TGTGCCAGCAGCTTATGGGGCGAGCAGACCCAGTACTTC; CDR3 protein: CASSLWGEQTQYF
clone size: NA; J gene: TRBJ2-7; V gene: TRBV3-1/TRBV3-2; D gene: NA; CDR3 DNA: TGTGCCAGCAGCCAATTACAGGGAATCCTTAACGAGCAGTACTTC; CDR3 protein: CASSQLQGILNEQYF
clone size: NA; J gene: TRBJ2-5; V gene: TRBV3-1/TRBV3-2; D gene: TRBD2; CDR3 DNA: TGTGCCAGCAGCCAGCGGGGGGGCCAAGAGACCCAGTACTTC; CDR3 protein: CASSQRGGQETQYF
clone size: NA; J gene: TRBJ2-7; V gene: TRBV5-8; D gene: NA; CDR3 DNA: TGTGCCAGCAGCTTGGCCGGAGGGAGGTACGAGCAGTACTTC; CDR3 protein: CASSLAGGRYEQYF
clone size: NA; J gene: TRBJ2-7; V gene: TRBV6-5; D gene: NA; CDR3 DNA: TGTGCCAGCAGTATCGGGACAAGTTACGAGCAGTACTTC; CDR3 protein: CASSIGTSYEQYF
clone size: once; J gene: TRBJ1-1; V gene: TRBV20-1; D gene: NA; CDR3 DNA: TGCAGTGCTACCCCGCGTATTGAAGCTTTCTTT; CDR3 protein: CSATPRIEAFF
clone size: NA; J gene: TRBJ2-5; V gene: TRBV6-2/TRBV6-3; D gene: NA; CDR3 DNA: TGTGCCAGCAGCCGGACAGAAGAGACCCAGTACTTC; CDR3 protein: CASSRTEETQYF
clone size: NA; J gene: TRBJ1-4; V gene: TRBV5-4; D gene: TRBD1; CDR3 DNA: TGTGCCAGCAGCCTGACCGGACAGGGAAAACTGTTTTTT; CDR3 protein: CASSLTGQGKLFF
clone size: NA; J gene: TRBJ1-4; V gene: TRBV19; D gene: NA; CDR3 DNA: TGTGCCACCAGGTACAGTGCAACTAATGAAAAACTGTTTTTT; CDR3 protein: CATRYSATNEKLFF
clone size: NA; J gene: TRBJ2-3; V gene: TRBV19; D gene: NA; CDR3 DNA: TGTGCCAGTAGTATTAGCGGAACTAGCACAGATACGCAGTATTTT; CDR3 protein: CASSISGTSTDTQYF
clone size: NA; J gene: TRBJ2-5; V gene: TRBV7-6; D gene: TRBD1; CDR3 DNA: TGTGCCAGCAGCTTAGGGGCAGGGGGTCAAGAGACCCAGTACTTC; CDR3 protein: CASSLGAGGQETQYF
clone size: NA; J gene: TRBJ2-6; V gene: TRBV5-6; D gene: TRBD1; CDR3 DNA: TGTGCCAGCAGCTTGGGGACAGGGGCGATCTCTGGGGCCAACGTCCTGACTTTC; CDR3 protein: CASSLGTGAISGANVLTF
clone size: NA; J gene: TRBJ2-5; V gene: TRBV5-4; D gene: NA; CDR3 DNA: TGTGCCAGCAGCGGCTCCGAGACCCAGTACTTC; CDR3 protein: CASSGSETQYF
clone size: NA; J gene: TRBJ2-1; V gene: TRBV12-3/TRBV12-4; D gene: NA; CDR3 DNA: TGTGCCAGCTCTACGACCCCCGGGAATGAGCAGTTCTTC; CDR3 protein: CASSTTPGNEQFF